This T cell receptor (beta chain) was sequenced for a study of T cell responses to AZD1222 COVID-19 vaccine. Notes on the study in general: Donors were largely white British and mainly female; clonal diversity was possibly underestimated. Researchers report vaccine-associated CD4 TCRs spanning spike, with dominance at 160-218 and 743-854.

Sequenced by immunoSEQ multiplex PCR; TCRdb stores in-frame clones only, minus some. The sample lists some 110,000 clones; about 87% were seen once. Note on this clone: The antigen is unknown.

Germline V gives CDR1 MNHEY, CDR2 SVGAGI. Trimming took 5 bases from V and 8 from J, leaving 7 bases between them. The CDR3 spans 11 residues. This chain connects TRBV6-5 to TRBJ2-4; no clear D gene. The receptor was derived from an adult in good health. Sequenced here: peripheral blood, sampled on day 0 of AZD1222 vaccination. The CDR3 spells CASSPLDIQYF. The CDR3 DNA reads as TGTGCCAGCAGTCCGTTGGACATTCAGTACTTC.